This T cell receptor beta chain was profiled in a study of control samples from healthy donors and cancer patients. The repertoire was sequenced with immunoSEQ multiplex PCR; TCRdb's copy has only in-frame clones and lacks some. The sample yields about 110,000 clones, approximately 84% seen once. V was pared by 2 bases and J by 0 bases, with 8 bases between. This CDR3 contains 14 residues. The germline CDR1 and CDR2 sequences are SEHNR and FQNEAQ (reference sequence). The sample comprised blood. The V gene is TRBV7-9, the J gene TRBJ2-7; D call uncertain. This receptor was obtained from a man in his late teens or twenties in good health. CDR3 sequence reads: CASSLWGSSYEQYF. The CDR3 region has the DNA TGTGCCAGCAGCTTATGGGGTAGCTCCTACGAGCAGTACTTC.